This is a list of T cell receptor beta chains from one sample in a study of regulatory T cells in long-lasting Graves disease. TCRdb re-analysed the multiplex PCR reads in MiXCR, keeping a single row per CDR3 protein. The sample shows roughly 400,000 distinct CDR3 sequences, about a fifth of them seen only once. The sample here was peripheral blood mononuclear cells (PBMCs), taken when the disease was refractory, from a patient treated with antithyroid drugs. These receptors were collected from a female donor with Graves disease. Each CDR3 is given with its conserved first and last residue.

v_call cdr3_aa
TRBV5-1 CASRPDSPYGYTF
TRBV20-1 CSAQTSGDQETQYF
TRBV6-1 CASRTRGVNTEAFF
TRBV6-5 CASSYSQSSYEQYF
TRBV7-2 CASGTGGYNEQFF
TRBV29-1 CSVAGGAGNTIYF
TRBV20-1 CSARDRKRTGELFF
TRBV12-3/TRBV12-4 CASRGQGTGNTIYF
TRBV28 CASSPWGDSQPQHF
TRBV28 CASLDSGAPRGYGSQYF
TRBV10-3 CASSVESNSYEQYF
TRBV14 CASSPGLAGVFIQYF
TRBV20-1 CSARSRTDLAKNIQYF
TRBV19 CASSTRDRGRRDTGELFF
TRBV4-2 CASSLKLGNTEAFF
TRBV9 CASSVGLGKTDSPLHF
TRBV10-3 CAISVGNTIYF
TRBV7-2 CASSIGLENTEAFF
TRBV2 CASSDGGGSYEQYF
TRBV2 CARSRDRETTFF
TRBV19 CASSMVGEQYF
TRBV27 CASTPFPTGQETQYF
TRBV28 CACMPGRISYEQYF
TRBV28 CASSLRGPVNTEAFF
TRBV2 CASSPNLVGSEQYF
TRBV7-2 CASSLYPNAGANVLTF
TRBV6-2/TRBV6-3 CASSYSQGARETQYF
TRBV28 CATGRREVVYEQYF
TRBV6-1 CASSPAFRTGRAGELFF
TRBV5-1 CASSLDRGRVDGYTF
TRBV7-9 CASSLQGTVNTEAFF
TRBV27 CASSFFGETQYF
TRBV12-3/TRBV12-4 CASRPTGNSNQPQHF
TRBV7-2 CASSREGGPETQYF
TRBV7-2 CASSLEDRGKAFF
TRBV24-1 CATSDFKGDEQFF
TRBV30 CAWRGQGTGGELFF
TRBV2 CASSKREGRTDTQYF
TRBV29-1 CSVVGSFPEQYF
TRBV6-1 CASRGELTGPYEQYF
TRBV5-1 CASSSPDRNYGYTF
TRBV20-1 CSARNLIGGLMETQYF
TRBV7-2 CASSLDARSTEAFF
TRBV11-2 CASSSTSGPYNEQFF
TRBV6-1 CASDYTRDPDWGPYTAFF
TRBV7-2 CASSLDSSGGQETQYF
TRBV20-1 CSASPSGEEHEQYF
TRBV7-2 CASTPGHEQYF
TRBV20-1 CSARDPREETQYF
TRBV20-1 CSASSDRINQPQHF
TRBV19 CASSQPGPTGGETQYF
TRBV7-2 CASSLRTSGRGGSYEQYF
TRBV4-3 CASSQEAGETQYF